The 26 T cell receptor beta chains below come from one sample, sequenced in a study of OX40 agonist ivuxolimab in advanced cancers. Some clones are missing from TCRdb's copy, which holds only in-frame ones; the method was immunoSEQ multiplex PCR. Of about 68,000 clones in the sample, around 84% were seen once. This sample comprised CD4+ or CD8+ T cells sorted from blood, obtained in a trial of the OX40 agonist ivuxolimab. The receptors were gathered from an adult with an advanced solid tumor such as melanoma, head and neck, liver or kidney cancer.

The chain links TRBV19 to TRBJ2-5; 9 positions agree with TRBD2. Germline assignment: CDR1 LNHDA and CDR2 SQIVND (reference sequence). This CDR3 contains 15 residues. V was clipped by 6 bases and J by 5 bases; unmatched bases: 10. CDR3 in amino acids: CASRAGGGGRETQYF. The CDR3 DNA is TGTGCCAGTAGAGCGGGAGGAGGGGGCCGGGAGACCCAGTACTTC.

The rearrangement uses TRBV9 and TRBJ2-3, with 8 bases aligning to TRBD2. The CDR3 extends over 16 amino acids. Germline assignment: CDR1 SGDLS and CDR2 YYNGEE. V dropped 1 base and J dropped 5; count of bases not matched to a gene: 9. CDR3 sequence (DNA): TGTGCCAGCAGCGTAAGCAGTGGAGCGGGAGTAGATACGCAGTATTTT. It translates to CASSVSSGAGVDTQYF. Complete variable domain (other parts from reference TRBV9 and TRBJ2-3): DSGVTQTPKHLITATGQRVTLRCSPRSGDLSVYWYQQSLDQGLQFLIQYYNGEERAKGNILERFSAQQFPDLHSELNLSSLELGDSALYFCASSVSSGAGVDTQYFGPGTRLTVL.

The rearrangement uses TRBV11-2 and TRBJ2-1; D call uncertain. V shed 1 base and J shed 8 bases, with 9 bases lying between them. The CDR3 has 13 amino acids. Per the germline V gene, CDR1 is SGHAT and CDR2 is FQNNGV. As DNA, the CDR3 is TGTGCCAGCAGCTTAGGCCGATGGGATGAGCAGTTCTTC. Its translation is CASSLGRWDEQFF.

The chain couples TRBV7-2 to TRBJ2-1; D gene unclear. The CDR3 length is 12 residues. V lost 1 base to trimming and J lost 8 bases, with 6 bases between them. The germline V gene encodes CDR1 SGHTA and CDR2 FQGNSA. DNA for the CDR3: TGTGCCAGCAGCTTAGAGAGTCATGAGCAGTTCTTC. This translates into CASSLESHEQFF.

The CDR3 here is CASSLKVNQPQHF. The CDR3 DNA reads as TGTGCCAGCTCACTGAAAGTCAATCAGCCCCAGCATTTT. The genes are TRBV18 and TRBJ1-5; unclear D gene. V was pared by 4 bases and J by 3 bases, with 7 bases between. From germline, CDR1 is KGHSH and CDR2 LQKENI. This CDR3 spans 13 amino acids. The entire variable domain, with the rest obtained from reference TRBV18 and TRBJ1-5, is as follows: NAGVMQNPRHLVRRRGQEARLRCSPMKGHSHVYWYRQLPEEGLKFMVYLQKENIIDESGMPKERFSAEFPKEGPSILRIQQVVRGDSAAYFCASSLKVNQPQHFGDGTRLSIL.

A few counts support this clone. The chain carries TRBV7-2 and TRBJ2-1; D remains unclear. The CDR3 totals 12 residues. Germline values: CDR1 SGHTA, CDR2 FQGNSA. Trimming took off 5 bases at V and 2 bases at J, with 4 bases between the two ends. The CDR3 DNA reads TGTGCCAGCAGCCCTGCCTACAATGAGCAGTTCTTC. Translating gives CASSPAYNEQFF.

The chain combines TRBV5-1 with TRBJ2-7, with D hard to call. V shed 0 bases and J shed 2 bases, with 9 bases lying between them. CDR3 length: 14 residues. Germline V gives CDR1 SGHRS, CDR2 YFSETQ. CDR3 sequence: CASSLEGRTYEQYF. For the CDR3, the DNA is TGCGCCAGCAGCTTGGAGGGTCGAACCTACGAGCAGTACTTC.

This clone was seen only a few times. The chain uses TRBV5-1 and TRBJ2-7; D possibly corresponds to TRBD1 (6 bases). Trimming left V 2 bases short and J 1 base short, with 13 bases between. Germline values: CDR1 SGHRS, CDR2 YFSETQ. This CDR3 region has 15 residues. The CDR3 DNA reads TGCGCCAGCAGCTTTGGGGACACTTTATCCTACGAGCAGTACTTC. Residues: CASSFGDTLSYEQYF.

The rearrangement joins TRBV28 to TRBJ2-3; D uncertain. Germline V gene data show CDR1 as MDHEN and CDR2 as SYDVKM. The V end was cut by 2 bases, the J end by 3 bases, with 6 bases between. The CDR3 sequence is 13 residues long. In DNA, the CDR3 is TGTGCCAGCAGTTTAATGGGGACAGATACGCAGTATTTT. It is translated as CASSLMGTDTQYF.

The chain carries TRBV7-2 and TRBJ2-7; D not resolved. CDR3 length: 14 residues. Germline V gene sequence: CDR1 SGHTA, CDR2 FQGNSA. V was trimmed by 1 base and J by 2 bases, leaving 9 bases between them. CDR3 protein: CASSLGVGTYEQYF. CDR3 in DNA: TGTGCCAGCAGCTTAGGAGTCGGTACCTACGAGCAGTACTTC.

The chain recombines TRBV5-8 with TRBJ2-5, with 10 bases identical to TRBD2. V lost 2 bases and J lost 3; bases outside the gene matches: 10. The CDR3 contains 17 residues. CDR1 SGHTS and CDR2 YDEGEE come from the germline V gene. CDR3 protein: CASSFGRSSGSKETQYF. The CDR3 DNA reads as TGTGCCAGCAGCTTCGGGAGGTCTAGCGGGAGTAAAGAGACCCAGTACTTC.

CDR3 in amino acids: CASSIQETQYF. The DNA of the CDR3 is TGTGCCAGCAGCATACAAGAGACCCAGTACTTC. V is TRBV5-4 and J is TRBJ2-5; D unresolved. This CDR3 is built from 11 residues. Germline CDR1 is SGHNT and CDR2 is YYREEE (reference sequence). Trimming shortened V by 4 bases and J by 2 bases, and 3 bases separated the two germline ends.

This clone was detected a few times. This rearrangement joins TRBV6-9 to TRBJ1-5; D uncertain. The CDR3 spans 14 residues. Trimming took off 8 bases at V and 2 bases at J, with 13 bases between the two ends. CDR1 is MNHGY, CDR2 SVAAGI, per germline. The CDR3 DNA is TGTGCCAGCTGGACGGCCTTCCGCAATCAGCCCCAGCATTTT. Protein sequence: CASWTAFRNQPQHF.

The chain carries TRBV9 and TRBJ1-1; D is undetermined. Per germline, CDR1 SGDLS and CDR2 YYNGEE. With 3 bases removed from V and 1 base from J, the gap between germline ends came to 13 bases. This CDR3 has 15 residues. The CDR3 sequence: CASSAPGGQNTEAFF. CDR3 nucleotides: TGTGCCAGCAGCGCCCCGGGAGGCCAGAACACTGAAGCTTTCTTT. The whole variable domain, remainder taken from reference TRBV9 and TRBJ1-1, is DSGVTQTPKHLITATGQRVTLRCSPRSGDLSVYWYQQSLDQGLQFLIQYYNGEERAKGNILERFSAQQFPDLHSELNLSSLELGDSALYFCASSAPGGQNTEAFFGQGTRLTVV.

V usage is TRBV5-1 and J usage is TRBJ1-2; the D gene is possibly TRBD1 (6 bases). CDR1 and CDR2 (germline): SGHRS, YFSETQ. The CDR3 is 14 residues long. Trimming removed 0 bases from V and 6 bases from J, with 12 bases in between. The CDR3 protein is CASSLATGWDGYTF. Written as DNA, the CDR3 is TGCGCCAGCAGCTTGGCTACAGGGTGGGATGGCTACACCTTC.

V gene TRBV5-6 combines with J gene TRBJ2-6; D is undetermined. Germline assignment: CDR1 SGHDT and CDR2 YYEEEE. The CDR3 is 14 residues long. Trimming took 4 bases from V and 9 from J, leaving 14 bases between them. The DNA for the CDR3 is TGTGCCAGCAGCCTTTTGGGTAGGAACAACGTCCTGACTTTC. This codes for CASSLLGRNNVLTF.

The chain couples TRBV2 to TRBJ2-1; D unclear. Germline V gene sequence: CDR1 SNHLY, CDR2 FYNNEI. This CDR3 has 13 amino acids. V was shortened by 8 bases and J by 4 bases, with 12 bases between the two germline ends. CDR3 loop: CASDKGSYNEQFF. As DNA, the CDR3 is TGTGCCAGCGATAAAGGGTCATACAATGAGCAGTTCTTC.

V gene TRBV5-1 combines with J gene TRBJ2-2; 11 nucleotides align to TRBD1. The germline V gene has CDR1 SGHRS and CDR2 YFSETQ. The CDR3 has 16 amino acids. The trim removed 0 bases at V and 7 bases at J, leaving 5 bases unmatched. As DNA, the CDR3 is TGCGCCAGCAGCTTGGGTGGACAGGGGGCGAACGGGGAGCTGTTTTTT. It yields the protein CASSLGGQGANGELFF.

CDR3 loop: CASSSGSPRIWNTEAFF. The CDR3 DNA reads as TGTGCCAGCAGCTCGGGAAGCCCGCGAATTTGGAACACTGAAGCTTTCTTT. The chain joins TRBV5-4 to TRBJ1-1; no clear D. Germline CDR1 and CDR2: SGHNT and YYREEE (reference sequence). This CDR3 region has 17 residues. The V end was cut by 3 bases, the J end by 1 base, with 19 bases between.

The chain has TRBV7-9 and TRBJ2-3; possible D gene TRBD2, 5 bases. V dropped 4 bases and J dropped 5 bases, with 19 bases sitting between them. Germline V CDR1 and CDR2: SEHNR, FQNEAQ (reference sequence). This CDR3 has 16 residues. CDR3 DNA: TGTGCCAGCAGCTCCCCGGGGTCCCGACTACTAGATACGCAGTATTTT. Amino acids: CASSSPGSRLLDTQYF.

The rearrangement uses TRBV2 and TRBJ2-3; no clear D gene. Germline values: CDR1 SNHLY, CDR2 FYNNEI. The CDR3 runs to 13 residues. V was shortened by 10 bases and J by 5 bases, with 16 bases between the two germline ends. The CDR3 coding sequence is TGTGCCACCCAAAGTGCCACGAAAGATACGCAGTATTTT. Its translation: CATQSATKDTQYF.

J is TRBJ2-7 and V is TRBV13; TRBD2 matches at 10 bases. The CDR3 runs 15 residues. After removal of 4 bases from V and 5 bases from J, the junction contained 8 bases not matched to a gene. CDR1 is PRHDT, CDR2 FYEKMQ, per germline (reference sequence). The CDR3, as DNA: TGTGCCAGCAGCTCCCGCTTAGCGGGAGGAGACGAGCAGTACTTC. It yields the protein CASSSRLAGGDEQYF.

This chain connects TRBV11-3 to TRBJ2-1, with D perhaps assigned TRBD1 or TRBD2 (5 bases each). This CDR3 has 13 amino acids. Germline CDR1 and CDR2: SGHNT and YENEEA. V was cut by 5 bases and J by 5 bases, with 10 bases left in between. DNA of the CDR3: TGTGCCAGCAGCCCGGGACCAAACAATGAGCAGTTCTTC. Protein product: CASSPGPNNEQFF.

V usage is TRBV10-3 and J usage is TRBJ2-7; 8 bases map to TRBD1. The CDR3 is made up of 20 amino acids. CDR1 and CDR2 from the germline V gene are ENHRY and SYGVKD. The ends lost 5 bases at V and 2 bases at J; junction bases unmatched: 23. The CDR3 spells CAISSAEGQGIKNIAYEQYF. The CDR3 nucleotides read TGTGCCATCAGTTCCGCCGAAGGACAGGGAATAAAGAATATCGCCTACGAGCAGTACTTC.

The chain couples TRBV18 to TRBJ2-2; 7 bases match TRBD2. In germline, CDR1 is KGHSH, CDR2 LQKENI. This CDR3 region has 16 residues. V dropped 2 bases and J dropped 10; count of bases not matched to a gene: 13. CDR3 in amino acids: CASSPGRESRSVELFF. The DNA of the CDR3 is TGTGCCAGCTCACCAGGGCGGGAGAGTAGGTCCGTGGAGCTGTTTTTT.

CDR3 amino acids: CASSSRTSGSTDTQYF. The CDR3 nucleotides are TGTGCCAGCAGCTCGCGGACTAGCGGGAGCACAGATACGCAGTATTTT. The gene calls are TRBV7-2 and TRBJ2-3; the match to TRBD2 covers 11 bases. CDR3 length: 16 amino acids. Germline trimming cut 4 bases from V and 0 bases from J; bases unmatched to any gene: 3. Germline V CDR1 and CDR2: SGHTA, FQGNSA. Together with reference TRBV7-2 and TRBJ2-3, the CDR3 gives the full variable domain: GAGVSQSPSNKVTEKGKDVELRCDPISGHTALYWYRQSLGQGLEFLIYFQGNSAPDKSGLPSDRFSAERTGGSVSTLTIQRTQQEDSAVYLCASSSRTSGSTDTQYFGPGTRLTVL.